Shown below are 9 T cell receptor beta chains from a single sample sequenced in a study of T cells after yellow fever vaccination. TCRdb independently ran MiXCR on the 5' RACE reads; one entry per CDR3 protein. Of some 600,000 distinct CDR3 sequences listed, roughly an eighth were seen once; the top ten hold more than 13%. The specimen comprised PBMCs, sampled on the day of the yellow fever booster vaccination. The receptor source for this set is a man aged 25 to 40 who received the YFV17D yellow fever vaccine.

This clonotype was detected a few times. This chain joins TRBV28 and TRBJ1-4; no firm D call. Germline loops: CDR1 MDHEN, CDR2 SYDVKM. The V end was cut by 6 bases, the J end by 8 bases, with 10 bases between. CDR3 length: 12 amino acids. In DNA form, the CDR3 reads TGTGCCAGCAGGACAAGGAGGGAAAAACTGTTTTTT. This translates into CASRTRREKLFF. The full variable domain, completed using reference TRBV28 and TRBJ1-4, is DVKVTQSSRYLVKRTGEKVFLECVQDMDHENMFWYRQDPGLGLRLIYFSYDVKMKEKGDIPEGYSVSREKKERFSLILESASTNQTSMYLCASRTRREKLFFGSGTQLSVL.

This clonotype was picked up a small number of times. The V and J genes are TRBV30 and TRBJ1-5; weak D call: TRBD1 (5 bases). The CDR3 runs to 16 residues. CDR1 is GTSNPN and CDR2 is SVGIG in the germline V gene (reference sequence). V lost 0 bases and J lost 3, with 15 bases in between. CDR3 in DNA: TGTGCCTGGAGTGTAGGAGGGGCCCTCATCAATCAGCCCCAGCATTTT. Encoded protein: CAWSVGGALINQPQHF.

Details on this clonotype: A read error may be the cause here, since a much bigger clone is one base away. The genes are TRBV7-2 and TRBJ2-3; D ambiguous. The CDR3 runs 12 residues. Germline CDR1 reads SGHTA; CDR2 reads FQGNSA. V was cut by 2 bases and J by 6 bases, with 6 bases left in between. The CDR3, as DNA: TGTGCCAGCAGCTTATCGTGGGATACGCAGTATTTT. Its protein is CASSLSWDTQYF.

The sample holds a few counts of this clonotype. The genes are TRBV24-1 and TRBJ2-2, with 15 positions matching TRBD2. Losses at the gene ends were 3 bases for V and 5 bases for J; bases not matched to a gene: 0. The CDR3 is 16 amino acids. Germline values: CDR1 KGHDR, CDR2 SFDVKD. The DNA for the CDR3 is TGTGCCACCAGTGATGGACTAGCGGGAGGGACCGGGGAGCTGTTTTTT. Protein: CATSDGLAGGTGELFF.

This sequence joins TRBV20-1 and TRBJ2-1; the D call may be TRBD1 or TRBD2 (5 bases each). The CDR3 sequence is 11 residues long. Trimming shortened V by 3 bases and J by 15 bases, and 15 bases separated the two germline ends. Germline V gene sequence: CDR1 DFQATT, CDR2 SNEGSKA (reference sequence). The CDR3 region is CSARALGELFF. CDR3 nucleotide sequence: TGCAGTGCTAGGGCCCTGGGGGAGTTGTTCTTC.

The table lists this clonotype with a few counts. The CDR3 DNA sequence: TGTGCCATCAGTGAGGGACAGGGTATGGGGGAGCAGTACTTC. Translating gives CAISEGQGMGEQYF. This chain joins TRBV10-3 and TRBJ2-7, with 8 bases fitting TRBD1. This CDR3 region has 14 residues. V was clipped by 2 bases and J by 7 bases; unmatched bases: 7. The germline gives CDR1 ENHRY, CDR2 SYGVKD.

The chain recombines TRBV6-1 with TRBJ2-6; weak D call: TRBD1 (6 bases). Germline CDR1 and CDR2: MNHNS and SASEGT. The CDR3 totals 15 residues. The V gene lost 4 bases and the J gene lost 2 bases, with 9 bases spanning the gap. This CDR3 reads CASSGGLAGANVLTF. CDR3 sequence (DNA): TGTGCCAGCAGTGGGGGGCTCGCTGGGGCCAACGTCCTGACTTTC.

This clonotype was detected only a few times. DNA for the CDR3: TGTGCCTGGAAAGCCCTAAGGCCCGCATTCGCTTTCTTT. Translating gives CAWKALRPAFAFF. The rearrangement joins TRBV30 to TRBJ1-1; D remains unclear. Looked up from germline, CDR1 is GTSNPN and CDR2 is SVGIG (reference sequence). This CDR3 spans 13 amino acids. Trimming cost V 4 bases and J 11 bases, with 20 bases left between them.

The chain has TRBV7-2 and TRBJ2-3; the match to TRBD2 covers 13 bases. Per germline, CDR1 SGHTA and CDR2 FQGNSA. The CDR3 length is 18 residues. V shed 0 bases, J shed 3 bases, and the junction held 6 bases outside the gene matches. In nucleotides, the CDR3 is TGTGCCAGCAGCTTAGCGTCACTAGCGGGAGGGAGGACAGATACGCAGTATTTT. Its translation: CASSLASLAGGRTDTQYF. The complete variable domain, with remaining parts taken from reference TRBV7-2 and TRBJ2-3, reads GAGVSQSPSNKVTEKGKDVELRCDPISGHTALYWYRQSLGQGLEFLIYFQGNSAPDKSGLPSDRFSAERTGGSVSTLTIQRTQQEDSAVYLCASSLASLAGGRTDTQYFGPGTRLTVL.